This is a list of T cell receptor beta chains from one sample in a study of T-cell memory formation after mild COVID-19. One entry per CDR3 protein results from TCRdb running MiXCR on the 5' RACE reads. The profile shows a few hundred thousand distinct CDR3 sequences, 20% to 25% of them singletons. The source material was PBMCs or a T cell subset sorted from them (not recorded which). The source is a man younger than 30 who had mild COVID-19 (a few samples of this study predate the infection). Cell type and time point are not known. CDR3s leave out the opening cysteine and the closing phenylalanine or tryptophan. Fields, in order: V gene, J gene, CDR3 protein.

v_gene: TRBV29-1
j_gene: TRBJ2-2
CDR3aa: SVGVANTGELF

v_gene: TRBV12-3/TRBV12-4
j_gene: TRBJ2-3
CDR3aa: ASISTGGGARDTQY

v_gene: TRBV7-9
j_gene: TRBJ2-3
CDR3aa: ASSLALGATSTDTQY

v_gene: TRBV5-1
j_gene: TRBJ2-3
CDR3aa: ASRETARTDTQY

v_gene: TRBV20-1
j_gene: TRBJ2-1
CDR3aa: SARGARANEQF

v_gene: TRBV4-3
j_gene: TRBJ1-1
CDR3aa: ASSQGSRQTEAF

v_gene: TRBV25-1
j_gene: TRBJ1-2
CDR3aa: ASSVANYGYT

v_gene: TRBV7-2
j_gene: TRBJ2-2
CDR3aa: ASSQRSGDTGELF

v_gene: TRBV7-8
j_gene: TRBJ1-5
CDR3aa: ASSLARIPNQPQH

v_gene: TRBV27
j_gene: TRBJ2-6
CDR3aa: ARGGGANVLT

v_gene: TRBV6-1
j_gene: TRBJ1-5
CDR3aa: ATAGTGNQPQH

v_gene: TRBV5-6
j_gene: TRBJ1-5
CDR3aa: ASSDGTGRGKPQH

v_gene: TRBV5-5
j_gene: TRBJ2-5
CDR3aa: ASSLVERGVTETQY

v_gene: TRBV28
j_gene: TRBJ2-2
CDR3aa: ATHREDTGELF

v_gene: TRBV7-3
j_gene: TRBJ1-6
CDR3aa: ASSWDRESPLH

v_gene: TRBV5-1
j_gene: TRBJ1-6
CDR3aa: ASSLVPKDSPLH

v_gene: TRBV2
j_gene: TRBJ2-1
CDR3aa: ASSELGREYNEQF

v_gene: TRBV9
j_gene: TRBJ2-2
CDR3aa: ASSAPREGGELF

v_gene: TRBV12-3/TRBV12-4
j_gene: TRBJ1-4
CDR3aa: ASSLRQGEEKLF

v_gene: TRBV7-2
j_gene: TRBJ2-7
CDR3aa: ASSPQPPPPYEQY

v_gene: TRBV12-3/TRBV12-4
j_gene: TRBJ1-1
CDR3aa: ASSLKETSGAF

v_gene: TRBV12-3/TRBV12-4
j_gene: TRBJ1-2
CDR3aa: ASRRTGAYYGYT

v_gene: TRBV4-2
j_gene: TRBJ2-2
CDR3aa: ASSQAERYAGELF

v_gene: TRBV30
j_gene: TRBJ2-1
CDR3aa: AWSSWGNEQF

v_gene: TRBV2
j_gene: TRBJ1-3
CDR3aa: ASSEHSGSGNTIY

v_gene: TRBV4-3
j_gene: TRBJ1-4
CDR3aa: ASSPSPSVGNEKLF

v_gene: TRBV28
j_gene: TRBJ2-3
CDR3aa: ASSPWTARTDTQY

v_gene: TRBV7-9
j_gene: TRBJ1-1
CDR3aa: ASSLPGLGMNTEAF

v_gene: TRBV6-2/TRBV6-3
j_gene: TRBJ2-1
CDR3aa: ASSYSRQGARNEQF

v_gene: TRBV6-5
j_gene: TRBJ1-1
CDR3aa: ASGSGGAGLTEAF

v_gene: TRBV12-3/TRBV12-4
j_gene: TRBJ1-5
CDR3aa: ASSPTGRNQPQH

v_gene: TRBV7-9
j_gene: TRBJ1-2
CDR3aa: ASSIEGYGYT

v_gene: TRBV12-3/TRBV12-4
j_gene: TRBJ2-2
CDR3aa: ASSFMESGELF

v_gene: TRBV15
j_gene: TRBJ2-4
CDR3aa: ATSRVGGAGGNIQY

v_gene: TRBV3-1
j_gene: TRBJ2-2
CDR3aa: ASSQAVSGELF

v_gene: TRBV5-6
j_gene: TRBJ1-1
CDR3aa: ASSLAHTEAF

v_gene: TRBV29-1
j_gene: TRBJ1-1
CDR3aa: SGKNTEAF

v_gene: TRBV9
j_gene: TRBJ1-3
CDR3aa: ASSGTGDSGNTIY

v_gene: TRBV9
j_gene: TRBJ2-1
CDR3aa: ASSEGTGTYNEQF

v_gene: TRBV7-2
j_gene: TRBJ2-3
CDR3aa: ASSTRRSSTDTQY

v_gene: TRBV6-2/TRBV6-3
j_gene: TRBJ1-4
CDR3aa: ASSLRAFNEKLF

v_gene: TRBV20-1
j_gene: TRBJ1-6
CDR3aa: SARIGRRSTLH

v_gene: TRBV7-8
j_gene: TRBJ2-5
CDR3aa: ASRHPRGGQETQY

v_gene: TRBV5-1
j_gene: TRBJ2-6
CDR3aa: ASTTGTVSSGANVLT

v_gene: TRBV12-3/TRBV12-4
j_gene: TRBJ2-3
CDR3aa: ASSARLAAHRYYTQY

v_gene: TRBV1
j_gene: TRBJ2-1
CDR3aa: TSSHLLAGGYNEQF

v_gene: TRBV3-1
j_gene: TRBJ2-7
CDR3aa: ASSQAYRGRGNHEQY

v_gene: TRBV7-9
j_gene: TRBJ1-2
CDR3aa: ASSLGLALDYGYT

v_gene: TRBV4-3
j_gene: TRBJ1-4
CDR3aa: ASSQAWTGGANEKLF

v_gene: TRBV6-2/TRBV6-3
j_gene: TRBJ2-4
CDR3aa: ASSYSGYIQY

v_gene: TRBV24-1
j_gene: TRBJ2-5
CDR3aa: ATSDATGTKETQY

v_gene: TRBV7-8
j_gene: TRBJ2-1
CDR3aa: ASSSRGGTGSYNEQF

v_gene: TRBV4-1
j_gene: TRBJ1-2
CDR3aa: ASSQDRVENYGYT